The present T cell receptor (beta chain) was sequenced within a study of blood T cells in healthy people across ages. This CDR3 is built from 15 residues. Germline V CDR1 and CDR2: SGDLS, YYNGEE. The second PCR ran about 7 to 12 cycles with a sample-barcoded 5' primer and J-beta primers. TCRdb processed the 5' RACE reads anew with MiXCR; each CDR3 protein has one entry. Among some 900,000 distinct CDR3 sequences listed, roughly 43% were seen once. The TCR was taken from a young man in good health. V is TRBV9 and J is TRBJ2-1; TRBD2 matches 9 bases. The J call is doubtful: the DNA matches TRBJ2-7 better. What was sequenced was blood. CDR3 DNA sequence: TGTGCCAGCAGCGTCCGTAGCGGGGGCTACAATGAGCAGTACTTC. Amino acid sequence: CASSVRSGGYNEQYF.